The clone carrying this TCR beta chain was detected only once. This CDR3 comprises 17 residues. The germline V gene encodes CDR1 GTSNPN and CDR2 SVGIG (reference sequence). V was trimmed by 1 base and J by 3 bases, leaving 22 bases between them. The entry originates in a study of CD8 T cells in Susac syndrome. On the study more broadly: Patients with Susac syndrome were therapy-naive, treated with corticosteroids, or treated with intravenous immunoglobulin alone when blood was collected.

Random hexamers were used to reverse transcribe roughly 0.5 to 1 ug of RNA. It was immunoSEQ multiplex PCR that amplified TCR beta CDR3 across 54 Vbeta and 13 Jbeta. MiXCR, run by TCRdb on the immunoSEQ multiplex PCR reads, gives a single entry per CDR3 protein. The sample carries under 250,000 distinct CDR3 sequences, around 93% recorded once. Diagnostic criteria defined recently for definite or probable disease were met by the Susac syndrome patients. The rearrangement joins TRBV30 to TRBJ2-7, with a possible D match to TRBD1 (5 bases). This clonotype was sampled from a human donor with Susac syndrome. The sample taken for sequencing was CD4+ T cells from PBMCs. The CDR3 loop reads CAWSAGPSTGFNYEQYF. The DNA of the CDR3 is TGTGCCTGGAGTGCAGGACCAAGTACAGGCTTTAACTACGAGCAGTACTTC.